This TCR beta chain emerged from a study of cytomegalovirus exposure and HLA in healthy donors. Broader study findings: Presence/absence analyses treated sequencing depth as roughly uniform across donors. For most TCR sequences rarity was the rule, although some public TCRs occurred in many donors.

Primers included in the PCR were 60 Vbeta and 13 Jbeta primers. Profiled with immunoSEQ multiplex PCR; TCRdb holds only in-frame clones, not every one. The repertoire consists of approximately 120,000 clones, with roughly four fifths occurring once and the leading ten covering 13%. Comment on this clone: The antigen is undetermined.

Per the germline V gene, CDR1 is SGHRS and CDR2 is YFSETQ. V was pared by 2 bases and J by 4 bases, with 7 bases of the junction left unmatched. The CDR3 consists of 16 residues. This TCR was sampled from a woman aged 60-75 years in good health and CMV-seropositive. V and J are TRBV5-1 and TRBJ2-2; 8 nucleotides agree with TRBD1. Sequenced sample: PBMCs. The DNA of the CDR3 is TGCGCCAGCAGCTTTTACCAGGGGGCCAGCACCGGGGAGCTGTTTTTT. Protein: CASSFYQGASTGELFF.